This TCR beta chain was recovered during a study of beta chain features in type 1 diabetes. A single heparinised draw of approximately 100 mL on average was taken per donor. Points from the study as a whole: Naive, central memory and regulatory TCRB repertoires appeared more similar among patients than healthy donors.

Of the isolated RNA, all was reverse transcribed, and so the sequenced material was expressed TCRB transcripts. This table comes from immunoSEQ multiplex PCR, and its TCRdb copy is limited to in-frame clones, with some not included. The repertoire holds more than 350,000 clones, with around 10% as singletons. V lost 3 bases and J lost 1, with 6 bases in between. Germline-derived CDR1 and CDR2 are SQVTM and ANQGSEA. The CDR3 extends over 12 amino acids. This clone was detected only a few times. Its target is unknown. The sequencing sample was made of naive CD4+ T cells from blood. This receptor was taken from a young woman in good health. This chain joins TRBV29-1 and TRBJ1-1; the D is unclear. The CDR3 bases are TGCAGCGTTGACCCGTGGAACACTGAAGCTTTCTTT. Its translation: CSVDPWNTEAFF.